This T cell receptor beta chain was recovered during a study of blood T cell repertoires in COVID-19. Study summary: Samples came from the United States, Italy and Spain, spanning acute and convalescent COVID-19. The cDNA or gDNA used as material had been derived from T cells, B-cell-depleted T cells, or PBMCs.

Per the original data handling: Nucleated cell number was recorded as an estimate derived from reference gene primer amplification. Profiled with immunoSEQ multiplex PCR; TCRdb holds only in-frame clones, not every one. The DNA gave D and trimming, while V, J and clone size come from that table. This sample has hundreds of thousands of clones, with around 87% found just once. This CDR3 comprises 15 residues. CDR1 is SGHRS, CDR2 YFSETQ, per germline. V was shortened by 1 base and J by 0 bases, with 5 bases between the two germline ends. Specimen: peripheral blood. This clonotype was obtained from a human donor in a cohort sampled during active COVID-19. The gene calls are TRBV5-1 and TRBJ2-6; D gene uncertain. CDR3 sequence: CASSLLYSGANVLTF. DNA of the CDR3: TGCGCCAGCAGCTTGCTTTACTCTGGGGCCAACGTCCTGACTTTC.